Here is one T cell receptor beta chain with its context. Its antigen is as yet unknown. The protocol was immunoSEQ multiplex PCR, while the TCRdb copy is restricted to in-frame clones and leaves out a portion. In the table there are about 44,000 clones, under 75% of which are singletons. The data were obtained in a study of cytotoxic CD8 clonotypes in ibrutinib-treated CLL. On the study more broadly: Patients attained some 24 partial and 2 complete responses; at median about 74 months, roughly 15 remained remitted while some 12 progressed. It was after a median about 12 months of treatment, range 6 to 36, that response samples were taken. Across samples, productive templates numbered 255,043 and productive rearrangements reached roughly 98,000 on average.

Findings and limits, study-wide: Clonality was higher at baseline than in age-matched healthy donors and tracked circulating CD8+ T-cell counts.

Germline CDR1 is SNHLY and CDR2 is FYNNEI. The CDR3 extends over 14 amino acids. Trimming took off 7 bases at V and 5 bases at J, with 18 bases between the two ends. This clonotype was sampled from a human donor with chronic lymphocytic leukemia. V is TRBV2 and J is TRBJ2-7; a weak D match, TRBD1 (6 bases). The sequencing used PBMCs, collected after 12 months of ibrutinib treatment. This CDR3 reads CASNADRLSNEQYF. In DNA form, the CDR3 reads TGTGCCAGCAACGCAGACAGGTTATCTAACGAGCAGTACTTC.